This TCR beta chain stems from a study of CD8 T cells in Susac syndrome. Random hexamers served to reverse transcribe roughly 0.45 to 1 ug RNA. Via MiXCR, TCRdb re-called the immunoSEQ multiplex PCR reads, giving one row per CDR3 protein. In the table there are about 180,000 distinct CDR3 sequences, about 94% of which are singletons. This CDR3 comprises 15 residues. In germline, CDR1 is LGHNT, CDR2 FRNRAP. Deletions cut 0 bases from V and 4 bases from J, with 12 bases between. The specimen sequenced was CD4+ T cells from PBMCs. The chain employs TRBV12-5 and TRBJ1-1; no clear D gene. This receptor was obtained from a human donor with multiple sclerosis. CDR3 sequence (DNA): TGTGCTAGTGGTTTGGTGATTGGGGAGTCCACTGAAGCTTTCTTT. This translates into CASGLVIGESTEAFF. The full variable domain, completed using reference TRBV12-5 and TRBJ1-1, is DARVTQTPRHKVTEMGQEVTMRCQPILGHNTVFWYRQTMMQGLELLAYFRNRAPLDDSGMPKDRFSAEMPDATLATLKIQPSEPRDSAVYFCASGLVIGESTEAFFGQGTRLTVV.